These 29 T cell receptor beta chains came from one sample sequenced in a study of T cell responses to AZD1222 COVID-19 vaccine listed by TCRdb under 2021. Interpreted using the paper, the time point label stands for: about 28 days (+/-7) after the second vaccine dose. Receptors were amplified or captured by the immunoSEQ multiplex PCR assay. Drawn from immuneACCESS, this table holds only the in-frame rearrangements with V and J called that TCRdb kept. Clones are partly lost; checked studies trace under half to an unresolved V gene and leave the rest unexplained. Across this sample there are 95,000 to 150,000 clones, with roughly 87% seen only once. Jointly, the top ten make up under 3% of the sample. This specimen consisted of peripheral blood, obtained 28 days after the second AZD1222 dose. Source of these receptors: an adult who received the AZD1222 COVID-19 vaccine.

This rearrangement joins TRBV15 to TRBJ2-2; 15 positions agree with TRBD2. From germline, CDR1 is LNHNV and CDR2 YYDKDF (reference sequence). The CDR3 covers 17 residues. J gave up 7 bases and V 5 bases, and 8 bases lay outside the gene matches. CDR3: CATSRGLAGGPDGELFF. The DNA for the CDR3 is TGTGCCACCAGCCGTGGACTAGCGGGGGGGCCTGACGGGGAGCTGTTTTTT.

The chain links TRBV12-5 to TRBJ2-2; D unresolved. CDR3 size: 13 residues. CDR1 LGHNT and CDR2 FRNRAP come from the germline V gene. The V end lost 0 bases, the J end lost 8 bases, and 7 bases lay between the germline ends. The CDR3 region has the DNA TGTGCTAGTGGTTTGGTTGGTCGTGGGGAGCTGTTTTTT. It specifies CASGLVGRGELFF.

The rearrangement joins TRBV28 to TRBJ1-3; 7 nucleotides match TRBD1. Germline lookup yields CDR1 MDHEN and CDR2 SYDVKM. The ends lost 6 bases at V and 0 bases at J; junction bases unmatched: 5. The CDR3 runs 15 residues. CDR3 residues: CASSSQGVSGNTIYF. CDR3 bases: TGTGCCAGCAGCAGTCAGGGGGTCTCTGGAAACACCATATATTTT.

This sequence joins TRBV11-2 and TRBJ1-1; possibly TRBD1 for D (6 bases). The CDR3 extends over 15 amino acids. Trimming shortened V by 0 bases and J by 6 bases, and 14 bases separated the two germline ends. Germline-derived CDR1 and CDR2 are SGHAT and FQNNGV. CDR3 sequence reads: CASSLEGGRVSEAFF. For the CDR3, the DNA is TGTGCCAGCAGCTTAGAAGGGGGAAGGGTCTCTGAAGCTTTCTTT. The full variable domain, with the rest looked up from reference TRBV11-2 and TRBJ1-1, is EAGVAQSPRYKIIEKRQSVAFWCNPISGHATLYWYQQILGQGPKLLIQFQNNGVVDDSQLPKDRFSAERLKGVDSTLKIQPAKLEDSAVYLCASSLEGGRVSEAFFGQGTRLTVV.

The genes are TRBV2 and TRBJ1-4; D ambiguous. With 5 bases removed from V and 11 bases from J, the gap between germline ends came to 15 bases. CDR3 length: 13 amino acids. CDR1 SNHLY and CDR2 FYNNEI come from the germline V gene. CDR3 loop: CASSSNDETKLFF. As DNA, the CDR3 is TGTGCCAGCAGTTCAAACGACGAAACGAAACTGTTTTTT.

J is TRBJ2-5 and V is TRBV5-1; 8 bases match TRBD2. CDR3 length: 13 amino acids. The J segment lost 5 bases and the V segment lost 0 bases, leaving 0 bases of the junction unmatched. From germline, CDR1 is SGHRS and CDR2 YFSETQ. The CDR3 loop is CASSLAGGETQYF. Here the CDR3 DNA reads TGCGCCAGCAGCTTGGCGGGAGGGGAGACCCAGTACTTC.

J is TRBJ2-1 and V is TRBV5-5, with 9 bases that match TRBD1. Germline CDR1 reads SGHKS; CDR2 reads YYEKEE (reference sequence). V shed 4 bases and J 7 bases; nucleotides not matched to a gene: 12. The CDR3 is 16 amino acids. The CDR3 region is CASSLDAGTGWNEQFF. CDR3 coding DNA: TGTGCCAGCAGCCTAGATGCCGGGACAGGGTGGAATGAGCAGTTCTTC. Filled out from reference TRBV5-5 and TRBJ2-1, the complete variable domain reads DAGVTQSPTHLIKTRGQQVTLRCSPISGHKSVSWYQQVLGQGPQFIFQYYEKEERGRGNFPDRFSARQFPNYSSELNVNALLLGDSALYLCASSLDAGTGWNEQFFGPGTRLTVL.

This rearrangement joins TRBV5-1 to TRBJ2-7, with D hard to call. V was shortened by 0 bases and J by 0 bases, with 10 bases between the two germline ends. CDR1 and CDR2 (germline): SGHRS, YFSETQ. This CDR3 is built from 15 residues. The CDR3 sequence is CASSLGGHSSYEQYF. CDR3 in DNA: TGCGCCAGCAGCTTGGGAGGCCATAGCTCCTACGAGCAGTACTTC.

V gene TRBV4-1 combines with J gene TRBJ2-1; no definite D call. Germline CDR1 and CDR2: MGHRA and YSYEKL. The V end was cut by 1 base, the J end by 0 bases, with 4 bases between. CDR3 length: 14 amino acids. CDR3 amino acids: CASSQGGSYNEQFF. DNA of the CDR3: TGCGCCAGCAGCCAAGGCGGCTCCTACAATGAGCAGTTCTTC.

This clone has just one count. V is TRBV5-5 and J is TRBJ2-7, with TRBD1 identical over 10 bases. The germline CDR1 and CDR2 sequences are SGHKS and YYEKEE (reference sequence). The CDR3 has 15 amino acids. V was clipped by 4 bases and J by 4 bases; unmatched bases: 8. The CDR3 nucleotides read TGTGCCAGCAGCCCCGGGACAGGGGCCTTATACGAGCAGTACTTC. It specifies CASSPGTGALYEQYF.

The chain employs TRBV7-3 and TRBJ2-2; D is possibly TRBD1 or TRBD2 (5 bases each). The germline CDR1 and CDR2 sequences are SGHTA and FQGTGA. Trimming removed 0 bases from V and 4 bases from J, with 15 bases in between. This CDR3 has 17 amino acids. CDR3 loop: CASSLTIGEQSTGELFF. In DNA, the CDR3 is TGTGCCAGCAGCTTAACAATAGGGGAGCAGAGCACCGGGGAGCTGTTTTTT.

V and J are TRBV12-3 or TRBV12-4 and TRBJ2-5; TRBD1 matches at 7 bases. V was pared by 7 bases and J by 5 bases, with 7 bases of the junction left unmatched. The CDR3 is 13 amino acids. The CDR3 loop is CASTLGGQETQYF. The CDR3 DNA follows: TGTGCCAGCACTCTTGGGGGACAGGAGACCCAGTACTTC.

This rearrangement joins TRBV7-3 to TRBJ2-7; D might be TRBD2 (5 bases). Trimming cost V 4 bases and J 2 bases, with 18 bases left between them. The CDR3 length is 16 residues. CDR1 and CDR2 (germline): SGHTA, FQGTGA. CDR3 coding DNA: TGTGCCAGCAGCTCTGACCCATACCGGGGAGCCTACGAGCAGTACTTC. It encodes CASSSDPYRGAYEQYF.

CDR3 nucleotide sequence: TGTGCCAGCAGCCCACTAGCCGATCATTTAGGCAATGAGCAGTTCTTC. Its protein product is CASSPLADHLGNEQFF. The chain uses TRBV7-2 and TRBJ2-1; TRBD2 might be the D (6 bases). Germline V CDR1 and CDR2: SGHTA, FQGNSA. The CDR3 is 16 amino acids. V was clipped by 5 bases and J by 6 bases, with 20 bases between them. The entire variable domain, with the rest obtained from reference TRBV7-2 and TRBJ2-1, is as follows: GAGVSQSPSNKVTEKGKDVELRCDPISGHTALYWYRQSLGQGLEFLIYFQGNSAPDKSGLPSDRFSAERTGGSVSTLTIQRTQQEDSAVYLCASSPLADHLGNEQFFGPGTRLTVL.

The chain combines TRBV24-1 with TRBJ2-1, with 9 bases lining up with TRBD2. Germline CDR1 reads KGHDR; CDR2 reads SFDVKD. After removal of 3 bases from V and 0 bases from J, the junction contained 14 bases not matched to a gene. CDR3 length equals 20 residues. The CDR3 here is CATSDTDGGGAISSYNEQFF. DNA of the CDR3: TGTGCCACCAGTGATACTGACGGCGGGGGGGCCATTAGCTCCTACAATGAGCAGTTCTTC.

The CDR3 DNA follows: TGTGCCAGCAGCGCCACGACAGATCCCTATGGCTACACCTTC. Its translation is CASSATTDPYGYTF. The J gene is TRBJ1-2, the V gene TRBV5-4, with a possible D match to TRBD1 (5 bases). Germline loops: CDR1 SGHNT, CDR2 YYREEE (reference sequence). Deletions cut 4 bases from V and 4 bases from J, with 14 bases between. The CDR3 contains 14 residues.

This clone occurred once. The rearrangement uses TRBV28 and TRBJ1-4; weak D call: TRBD1 (5 bases). The CDR3 consists of 17 residues. The germline gives CDR1 MDHEN, CDR2 SYDVKM. V was trimmed by 7 bases and J by 0 bases, leaving 18 bases between them. In DNA, the CDR3 is TGTGCCAGCACCATGAGCGACAGCTTAGCAACTAATGAAAAACTGTTTTTT. It specifies CASTMSDSLATNEKLFF.

The CDR3 is CASSISTGGGQPQHF. In DNA, the CDR3 is TGTGCCAGTAGTATCTCGACAGGGGGCGGTCAGCCCCAGCATTTT. The J gene is TRBJ1-5, the V gene TRBV19; TRBD1 agrees at 10 bases. Germline V gives CDR1 LNHDA, CDR2 SQIVND (reference sequence). The CDR3 covers 15 residues. Unmatched junction bases numbered 5, after V lost 3 bases and J lost 6 bases.

This clone showed up just once. This chain uses TRBV2 with TRBJ1-1, with TRBD1 as a possible D gene (6 bases). Trimming took off 0 bases at V and 1 base at J, with 9 bases between the two ends. Germline V gene data show CDR1 as SNHLY and CDR2 as FYNNEI. This CDR3 contains 15 residues. The CDR3 sequence is CASSEAMDRNTEAFF. DNA for the CDR3: TGTGCCAGCAGTGAAGCGATGGACAGGAACACTGAAGCTTTCTTT.

For the CDR3, the DNA is TGCGCCAGCAGCGAAAAAAGGGGCCGAACCGGGGAGCTGTTTTTT. Protein product: CASSEKRGRTGELFF. The chain has TRBV5-1 and TRBJ2-2; TRBD1 is a possible D gene (5 bases). The CDR3 contains 15 residues. V lost 4 bases and J lost 5, with 15 bases in between. CDR1 and CDR2 (germline): SGHRS, YFSETQ.

This clone was recorded only once. The chain employs TRBV30 and TRBJ1-3; D remains ambiguous. Looked up from germline, CDR1 is GTSNPN and CDR2 is SVGIG (reference sequence). Trimming pared 5 bases from V and 7 bases from J, leaving 9 bases between. The CDR3 length is 11 residues. The CDR3 bases are TGTGCCTGGTCACAGCTCAACACCATATATTTT. This gives the protein CAWSQLNTIYF. Based on the CDR3 plus reference TRBV30 and TRBJ1-3, the full variable domain is SQTIHQWPATLVQPVGSPLSLECTVEGTSNPNLYWYRQAAGRGLQLLFYSVGIGQISSEVPQNLSASRPQDRQFILSSKKLLLSDSGFYLCAWSQLNTIYFGEGSWLTVV.

This clone is a singleton in its sample. The rearrangement joins TRBV6-5 to TRBJ1-1; possibly TRBD1 for D (6 bases). There are 14 residues in the CDR3. Trimming stripped 7 bases from V and 0 bases from J, with 12 bases between. Germline CDR1 MNHEY, CDR2 SVGAGI. As DNA, the CDR3 is TGTGCCAGCACCCGTGGACAGATGAACACTGAAGCTTTCTTT. As protein: CASTRGQMNTEAFF.

The V gene is TRBV19, the J gene TRBJ2-4; D is unclear. V was pared by 3 bases and J by 5 bases, with 11 bases between. From germline, CDR1 is LNHDA and CDR2 SQIVND (reference sequence). The CDR3 has 14 amino acids. The CDR3 nucleotides are TGTGCCAGTAGTATTTCATCCGCCCAAAACATTCAGTACTTC. Translated, it gives CASSISSAQNIQYF.

The V and J genes are TRBV5-4 and TRBJ1-2; D not resolved. Trimming pared 4 bases from V and 4 bases from J, leaving 14 bases between. The germline V gene has CDR1 SGHNT and CDR2 YYREEE (reference sequence). The CDR3 totals 14 residues. CDR3 loop: CASSPVGQSYGYTF. CDR3 sequence (DNA): TGTGCCAGCAGCCCCGTGGGCCAGTCCTATGGCTACACCTTC.

The chain recombines TRBV16 with TRBJ1-1; TRBD1 aligns across 7 bases. V lost 3 bases and J lost 4; bases outside the gene matches: 8. Germline V CDR1 and CDR2: KGHSY, FQNENV. The CDR3 is 15 residues long. The CDR3 loop is CASSHQQGLSTEAFF. Here the CDR3 DNA reads TGTGCCAGCAGCCATCAACAGGGGCTGAGCACTGAAGCTTTCTTT.

This chain connects TRBV9 to TRBJ1-1, with D possibly matching TRBD1 (5 bases). The germline V gene has CDR1 SGDLS and CDR2 YYNGEE. This CDR3 spans 15 amino acids. Trimming left V 3 bases short and J 1 base short, with 13 bases between. The CDR3 protein is CASSGEDNPNTEAFF. The CDR3 DNA follows: TGTGCCAGCAGCGGAGAGGACAACCCGAACACTGAAGCTTTCTTT.

As to this clone: One junction end does not reproduce the germline sequence, and a read error may be involved. The chain links TRBV7-7 to TRBJ1-4; D unresolved. There are 13 residues in the CDR3. CDR1 is SSHAT, CDR2 FNYEAQ, per germline (reference sequence). CDR3: CASSARLGEKLFF. CDR3 nucleotide sequence: TGTGCTAGCAGCGCCCGTCTGGGGGAAAAACTGTTTTTT.

The chain joins TRBV19 to TRBJ1-5; D unresolved. CDR1 and CDR2 (germline): LNHDA, SQIVND (reference sequence). V shed 1 base and J shed 2 bases, with 18 bases lying between them. The CDR3 contains 18 residues. The CDR3 nucleotides are TGTGCCAGTAGTATAGCCAGGCGCCTCCTATTTGGCAATCAGCCCCAGCATTTT. It translates to CASSIARRLLFGNQPQHF.

For the CDR3, the DNA is TGTGCCAGCAGGAGTGGGGGTCTCGGCTCCTATAATTCACCCCTCCACTTT. This translates into CASRSGGLGSYNSPLHF. The chain uses TRBV9 and TRBJ1-6, with D possibly TRBD1 on 5 matching bases. This CDR3 spans 17 amino acids. Trimming took off 5 bases at V and 0 bases at J, with 15 bases between the two ends. Germline CDR1 is SGDLS and CDR2 is YYNGEE.